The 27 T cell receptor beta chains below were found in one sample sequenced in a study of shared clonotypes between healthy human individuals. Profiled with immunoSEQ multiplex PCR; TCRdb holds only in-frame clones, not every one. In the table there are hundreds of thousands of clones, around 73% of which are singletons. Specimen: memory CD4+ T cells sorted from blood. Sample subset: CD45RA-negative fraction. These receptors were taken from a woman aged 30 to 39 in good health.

The CDR3 bases are TGCGCCAGCAGCATCCCGGGACAGGAAACCGAGCAGTACTTC. Translating gives CASSIPGQETEQYF. The chain links TRBV5-1 to TRBJ2-7; 8 nucleotides match TRBD1. V lost 4 bases and J lost 6; bases outside the gene matches: 9. The CDR3 is 14 amino acids. The V gene's germline CDR1 is SGHRS and CDR2 YFSETQ.

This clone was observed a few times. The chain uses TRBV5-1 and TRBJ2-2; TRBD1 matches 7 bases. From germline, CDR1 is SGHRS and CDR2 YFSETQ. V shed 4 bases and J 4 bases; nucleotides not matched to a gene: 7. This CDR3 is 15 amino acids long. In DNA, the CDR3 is TGCGCCAGCAGCCGGACAGGCCTCGGCACCGGGGAGCTGTTTTTT. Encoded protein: CASSRTGLGTGELFF.

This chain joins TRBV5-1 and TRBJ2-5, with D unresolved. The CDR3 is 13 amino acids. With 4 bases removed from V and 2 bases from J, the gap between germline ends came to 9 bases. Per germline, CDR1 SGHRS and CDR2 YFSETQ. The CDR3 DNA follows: TGCGCCAGCAGCAAGGGTGCACAAGAGACCCAGTACTTC. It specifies CASSKGAQETQYF.

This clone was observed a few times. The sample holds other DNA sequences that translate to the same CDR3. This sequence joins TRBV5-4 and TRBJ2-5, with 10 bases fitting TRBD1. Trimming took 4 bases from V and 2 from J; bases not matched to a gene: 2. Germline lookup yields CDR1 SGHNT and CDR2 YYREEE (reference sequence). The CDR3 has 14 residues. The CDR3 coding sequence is TGTGCCAGCAGCCCGGGACAGGGGCAAGAGACCCAGTACTTC. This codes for CASSPGQGQETQYF.

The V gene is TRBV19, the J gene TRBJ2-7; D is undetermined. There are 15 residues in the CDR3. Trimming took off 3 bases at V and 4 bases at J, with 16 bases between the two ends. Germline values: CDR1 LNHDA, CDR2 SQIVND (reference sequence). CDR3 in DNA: TGTGCCAGTAGTATTGCTACTTCTTCCACTTACGAGCAGTACTTC. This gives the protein CASSIATSSTYEQYF. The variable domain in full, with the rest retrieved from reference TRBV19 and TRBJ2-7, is DGGITQSPKYLFRKEGQNVTLSCEQNLNHDAMYWYRQDPGQGLRLIYYSQIVNDFQKGDIAEGYSVSREKKESFPLTVTSAQKNPTAFYLCASSIATSSTYEQYFGPGTRLTVT.

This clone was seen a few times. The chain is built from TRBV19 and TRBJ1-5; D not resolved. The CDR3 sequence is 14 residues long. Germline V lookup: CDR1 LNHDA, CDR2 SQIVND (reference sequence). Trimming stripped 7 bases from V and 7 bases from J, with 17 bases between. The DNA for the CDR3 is TGTGCCAGTACCATAGTCAACGGGTGGCAGCCCCAGCATTTT. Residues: CASTIVNGWQPQHF. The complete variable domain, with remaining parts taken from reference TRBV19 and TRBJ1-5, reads DGGITQSPKYLFRKEGQNVTLSCEQNLNHDAMYWYRQDPGQGLRLIYYSQIVNDFQKGDIAEGYSVSREKKESFPLTVTSAQKNPTAFYLCASTIVNGWQPQHFGDGTRLSIL.

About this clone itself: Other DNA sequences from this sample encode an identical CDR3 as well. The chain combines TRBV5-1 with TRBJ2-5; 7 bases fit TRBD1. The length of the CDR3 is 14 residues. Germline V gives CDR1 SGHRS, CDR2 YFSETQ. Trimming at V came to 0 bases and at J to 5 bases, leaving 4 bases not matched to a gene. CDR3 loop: CASSLGGGQETQYF. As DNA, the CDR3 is TGCGCCAGCAGCTTGGGAGGGGGCCAGGAGACCCAGTACTTC.

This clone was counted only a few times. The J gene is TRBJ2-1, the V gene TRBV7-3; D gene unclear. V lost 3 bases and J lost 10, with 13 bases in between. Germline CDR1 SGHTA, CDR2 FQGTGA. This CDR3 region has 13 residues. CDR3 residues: CASSLAPLREQFF. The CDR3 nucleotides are TGTGCCAGCAGCTTGGCCCCTCTCCGAGAGCAGTTCTTC.

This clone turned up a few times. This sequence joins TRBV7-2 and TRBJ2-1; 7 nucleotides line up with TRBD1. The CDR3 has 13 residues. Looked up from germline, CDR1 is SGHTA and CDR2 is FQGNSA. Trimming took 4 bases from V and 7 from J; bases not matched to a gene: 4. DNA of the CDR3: TGTGCCAGCAGCTCGGGACAGAAGAATGAGCAGTTCTTC. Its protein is CASSSGQKNEQFF.

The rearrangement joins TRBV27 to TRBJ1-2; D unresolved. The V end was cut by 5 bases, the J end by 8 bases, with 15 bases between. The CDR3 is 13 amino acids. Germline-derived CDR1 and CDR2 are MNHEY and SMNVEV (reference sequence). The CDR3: CASSPSLGFGYTF. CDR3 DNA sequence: TGTGCCAGCAGTCCCTCCCTGGGTTTCGGCTACACCTTC.

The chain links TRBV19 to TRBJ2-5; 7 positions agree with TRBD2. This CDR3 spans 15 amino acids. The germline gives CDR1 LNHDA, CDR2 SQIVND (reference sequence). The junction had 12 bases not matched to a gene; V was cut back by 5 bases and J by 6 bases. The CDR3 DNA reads TGTGCCAGTAGTCCCCGGCCGGGGGAGGGGAAGACCCAGTACTTC. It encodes CASSPRPGEGKTQYF.

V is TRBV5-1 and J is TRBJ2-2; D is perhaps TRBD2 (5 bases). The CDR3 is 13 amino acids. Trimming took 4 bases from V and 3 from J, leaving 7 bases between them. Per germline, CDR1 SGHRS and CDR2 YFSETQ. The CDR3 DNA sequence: TGCGCCAGCAGCCCAGCGGACACCGGGGAGCTGTTTTTT. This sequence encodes CASSPADTGELFF.

CDR3 sequence (DNA): TGTGCCAGCAGCGACGGGACCCCCATCAATCAGCCCCAGCATTTT. Translation gives CASSDGTPINQPQHF. The chain carries TRBV6-4 and TRBJ1-5; TRBD1 is a possible D gene (5 bases). Per germline, CDR1 MRHNA and CDR2 SNTAGT. V lost 6 bases to trimming and J lost 3 bases, with 15 bases between them. CDR3 length: 15 amino acids.

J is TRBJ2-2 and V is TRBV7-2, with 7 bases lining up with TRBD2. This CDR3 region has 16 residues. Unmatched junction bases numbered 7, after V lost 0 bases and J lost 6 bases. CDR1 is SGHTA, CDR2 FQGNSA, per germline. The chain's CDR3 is CASSLASGVTAGELFF. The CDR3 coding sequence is TGTGCCAGCAGCTTAGCGAGCGGGGTCACCGCCGGGGAGCTGTTTTTT.

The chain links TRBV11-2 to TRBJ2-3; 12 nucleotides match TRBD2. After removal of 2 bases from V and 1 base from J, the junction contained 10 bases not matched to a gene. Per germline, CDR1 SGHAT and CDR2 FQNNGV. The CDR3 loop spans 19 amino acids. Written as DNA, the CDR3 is TGTGCCAGCAGCTTATTCCGACGGACTAGCGGGATTGGCACAGATACGCAGTATTTT. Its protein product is CASSLFRRTSGIGTDTQYF.

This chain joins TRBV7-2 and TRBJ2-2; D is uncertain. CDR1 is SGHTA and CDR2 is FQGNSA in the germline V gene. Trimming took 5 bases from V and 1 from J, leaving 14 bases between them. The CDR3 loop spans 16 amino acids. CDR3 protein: CASSPPVGGNTGELFF. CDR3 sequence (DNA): TGTGCCAGCAGCCCCCCGGTGGGCGGGAACACCGGGGAGCTGTTTTTT.

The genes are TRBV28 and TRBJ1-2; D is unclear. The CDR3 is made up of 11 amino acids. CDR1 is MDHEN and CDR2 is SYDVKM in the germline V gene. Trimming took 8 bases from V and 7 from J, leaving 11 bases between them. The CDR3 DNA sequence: TGTGCCAGCGGAGAAATCCGTGGCTACACCTTC. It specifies CASGEIRGYTF.

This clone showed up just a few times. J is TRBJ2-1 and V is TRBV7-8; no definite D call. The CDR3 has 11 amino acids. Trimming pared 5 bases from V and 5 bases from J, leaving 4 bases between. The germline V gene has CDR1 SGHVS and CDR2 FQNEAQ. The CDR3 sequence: CASSLHNEQFF. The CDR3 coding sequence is TGTGCCAGCAGCCTCCACAATGAGCAGTTCTTC.

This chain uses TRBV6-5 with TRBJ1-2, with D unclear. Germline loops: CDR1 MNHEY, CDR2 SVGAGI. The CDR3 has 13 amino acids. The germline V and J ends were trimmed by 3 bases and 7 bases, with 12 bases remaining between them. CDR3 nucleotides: TGTGCCAGCAGTTATTACGGAGGGCGTGGCTACACCTTC. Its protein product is CASSYYGGRGYTF.

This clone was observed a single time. CDR3 nucleotides: TGCGCCAGCAGCTTAACAGGGGGAGTTGAAAAACTGTTTTTT. Amino acid sequence: CASSLTGGVEKLFF. The chain is built from TRBV5-1 and TRBJ1-4; 8 positions match TRBD1. Germline V CDR1 and CDR2: SGHRS, YFSETQ. The CDR3 runs 14 residues. V gave up 2 bases and J gave up 7 bases; unmatched junction bases: 4.

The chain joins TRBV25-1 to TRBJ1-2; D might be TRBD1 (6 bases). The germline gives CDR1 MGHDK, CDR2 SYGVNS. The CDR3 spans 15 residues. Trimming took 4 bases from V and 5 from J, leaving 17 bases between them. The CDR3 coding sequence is TGTGCCAGCAGTGGCCCGGGACATCTGATATATGGCTACACCTTC. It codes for CASSGPGHLIYGYTF.

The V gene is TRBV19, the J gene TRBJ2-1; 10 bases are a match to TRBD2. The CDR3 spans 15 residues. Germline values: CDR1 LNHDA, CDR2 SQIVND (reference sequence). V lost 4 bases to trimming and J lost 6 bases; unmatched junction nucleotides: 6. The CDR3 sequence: CASSKGTSEVNEQFF. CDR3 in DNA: TGTGCCAGTAGTAAGGGGACTAGCGAGGTCAATGAGCAGTTCTTC.

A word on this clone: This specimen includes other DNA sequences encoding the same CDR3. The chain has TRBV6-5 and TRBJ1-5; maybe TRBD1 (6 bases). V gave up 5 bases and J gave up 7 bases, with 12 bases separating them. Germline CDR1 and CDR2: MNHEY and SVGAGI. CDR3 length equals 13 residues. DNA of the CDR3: TGTGCCAGCAGTCGAACAGGGAACCAGCCCCAGCATTTT. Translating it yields CASSRTGNQPQHF.

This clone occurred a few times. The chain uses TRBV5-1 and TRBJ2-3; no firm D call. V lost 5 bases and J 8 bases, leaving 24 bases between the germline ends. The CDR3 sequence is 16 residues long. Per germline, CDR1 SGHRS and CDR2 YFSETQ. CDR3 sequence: CASSLGLLGRASTQYF. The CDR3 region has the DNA TGCGCCAGCAGTCTGGGCTTACTCGGCCGGGCAAGTACGCAGTATTTT.

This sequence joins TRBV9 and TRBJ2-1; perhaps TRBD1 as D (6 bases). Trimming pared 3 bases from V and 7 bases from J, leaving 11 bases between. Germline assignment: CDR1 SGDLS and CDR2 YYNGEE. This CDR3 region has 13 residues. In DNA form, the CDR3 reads TGTGCCAGCAGCGACCCCAGGGGTAATGAGCAGTTCTTC. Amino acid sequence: CASSDPRGNEQFF.

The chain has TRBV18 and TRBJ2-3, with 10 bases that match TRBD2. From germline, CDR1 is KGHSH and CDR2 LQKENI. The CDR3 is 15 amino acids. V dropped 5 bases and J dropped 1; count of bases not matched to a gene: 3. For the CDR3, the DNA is TGTGCCAGCTCAACTAGCGGGATCGGCACAGATACGCAGTATTTT. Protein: CASSTSGIGTDTQYF.

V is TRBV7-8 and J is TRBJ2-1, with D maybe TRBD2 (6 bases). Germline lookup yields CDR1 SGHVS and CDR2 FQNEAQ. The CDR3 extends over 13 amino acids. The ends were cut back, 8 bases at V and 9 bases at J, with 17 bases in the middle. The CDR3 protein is CASHRRLESEQFF. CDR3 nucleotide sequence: TGTGCCAGCCACCGTAGACTAGAATCTGAGCAGTTCTTC.